This entry lists 27 T cell receptor beta chains sequenced from one sample in a study of breast tumors, draining lymph nodes, adjacent tissues (dated by TCRdb to 2015 to 2016). Library construction relied on multiplex PCR. TCRdb records Illumina HiSeq 2000 as the sequencer. TCRdb's own reprocessing of the public reads used fastp at Q25 and MiXCR and kept productive beta chains. Every distinct CDR3 protein forms one entry, paired with its most common genes and DNA. This sample lists about 180,000 distinct CDR3 sequences; 30% to 35% were detected once. The ten biggest clones cover approximately 4.2% of the sample. Lymph node samples were obtained from the axillary draining lymph nodes of breast cancer patients. The sequenced sample consisted of axillary lymph node tissue. All receptors come from a female donor with breast cancer. Some clones in this sample may be carry-over from other donors' samples.

This clonotype was detected ten times or more. This chain links TRBV19 with TRBJ1-5, with a weak D call TRBD1 (6 bases). Germline values: CDR1 LNHDA, CDR2 SQIVND (reference sequence). CDR3 length: 20 residues. V gave up 1 base and J gave up 0 bases, with 22 bases separating them. The CDR3 sequence is CASSIGERGETRNSNQPQHF. In DNA form, the CDR3 reads TGTGCCAGTAGTATAGGCGAGAGGGGGGAGACACGGAATAGCAATCAGCCCCAGCATTTT. The whole variable domain, remainder taken from reference TRBV19 and TRBJ1-5, is DGGITQSPKYLFRKEGQNVTLSCEQNLNHDAMYWYRQDPGQGLRLIYYSQIVNDFQKGDIAEGYSVSREKKESFPLTVTSAQKNPTAFYLCASSIGERGETRNSNQPQHFGDGTRLSIL.

At least ten counts were recorded for this clonotype. The chain links TRBV30 to TRBJ2-3; D unresolved. V was cut by 0 bases and J by 3 bases, with 4 bases left in between. The germline V gene encodes CDR1 GTSNPN and CDR2 SVGIG (reference sequence). CDR3 length: 12 amino acids. The CDR3 DNA sequence: TGTGCCTGGAGTGTTTATACAGATACGCAGTATTTT. Translation gives CAWSVYTDTQYF.

This clonotype has ten or more counts. The rearrangement links TRBV6-1 to TRBJ2-7, with TRBD1 matching 8 bases. This CDR3 spans 15 amino acids. From germline, CDR1 is MNHNS and CDR2 SASEGT. Germline trimming cut 5 bases from V and 2 bases from J; bases unmatched to any gene: 8. CDR3 in DNA: TGTGCCAGCAGTCCTCGGACAGGGACAACCTACGAGCAGTACTTC. Translation: CASSPRTGTTYEQYF.

The V call is TRBV19, the J call TRBJ2-2; 14 nucleotides agree with TRBD2. The length of the CDR3 is 17 residues. V lost 8 bases and J lost 6; bases outside the gene matches: 11. Germline V lookup: CDR1 LNHDA, CDR2 SQIVND (reference sequence). The CDR3: CASFRGLAGVNAGELFF. The CDR3 bases are TGTGCCAGTTTCCGGGGACTAGCGGGAGTCAATGCCGGGGAGCTGTTTTTT.

The chain links TRBV19 to TRBJ1-2, with TRBD1 identical over 7 bases. CDR1 is LNHDA and CDR2 is SQIVND in the germline V gene (reference sequence). The J segment lost 5 bases and the V segment lost 6 bases, leaving 12 bases of the junction unmatched. The CDR3 extends over 15 amino acids. The CDR3 DNA sequence: TGTGCCAGTAGCTGGGACAGCGGAAGAGGGTATGGCTACACCTTC. Residues: CASSWDSGRGYGYTF.

This clonotype came up many times. The chain employs TRBV5-8 and TRBJ2-1, with 11 bases fitting TRBD1. This CDR3 comprises 14 residues. Germline V lookup: CDR1 SGHTS, CDR2 YDEGEE. The ends lost 2 bases at V and 8 bases at J; junction bases unmatched: 3. DNA of the CDR3: TGTGCCAGCAGCTTTGGACAGGGGGCCGATGAGCAGTTCTTC. It translates to CASSFGQGADEQFF.

This clonotype was observed many times. The chain carries TRBV6-2 or TRBV6-3 and TRBJ1-6; D remains unclear. Germline CDR1 MNHEY, CDR2 SVGEGT. V gave up 7 bases and J gave up 1 base, with 11 bases separating them. CDR3 length equals 15 residues. This CDR3 is CASTLLGSYNSPLHF. The CDR3 DNA is TGTGCCAGCACCCTTCTGGGGTCCTATAATTCACCCCTCCACTTT.

The chain links TRBV6-5 to TRBJ2-1; 8 nucleotides match TRBD2. CDR1 is MNHEY and CDR2 is SVGAGI in the germline V gene. CDR3 length: 16 amino acids. V dropped 6 bases and J dropped 1; count of bases not matched to a gene: 8. The CDR3 is CASRSIAGTSYNEQFF. The CDR3 DNA sequence: TGTGCCAGCAGATCGATAGCGGGGACTTCCTACAATGAGCAGTTCTTC.

With regard to this clonotype: This sequence may be a read error, since a much larger clone differs from it by one base. The V and J genes are TRBV6-5 and TRBJ2-7; D could derive from TRBD1 or TRBD2 (5 bases each). This CDR3 region has 14 residues. From germline, CDR1 is MNHEY and CDR2 SVGAGI. The CDR3 spells CASGDRDGAYEQCF. In DNA form, the CDR3 reads TGTGCCAGCGGAGACCGGGACGGAGCCTACGAGCAGTGCTTC.

This clonotype has ten or more counts. The chain recombines TRBV2 with TRBJ2-7; TRBD1 agrees at 8 bases. Looked up from germline, CDR1 is SNHLY and CDR2 is FYNNEI. The V and J ends lost 4 bases and 7 bases, in that order; junction bases with no gene match: 0. CDR3 length: 11 residues. CDR3 region: CASSGTGEQYF. For the CDR3, the DNA is TGTGCCAGCAGTGGGACAGGGGAGCAGTACTTC.

There are a few counts of this clonotype. This could be a read error, since a much larger clone is one nucleotide away. The chain employs TRBV5-4 and TRBJ2-1; tentatively, D is TRBD1 (6 bases). CDR1 and CDR2 (germline): SGHNT, YYREEE (reference sequence). V was cut by 4 bases and J by 9 bases, with 11 bases left in between. The CDR3 consists of 12 residues. The CDR3 is CASSTDSTEQFF. The CDR3 DNA sequence: TGTGCCAGCAGCACGGACAGTACTGAGCAGTTCTTC.

For this clonotype: A read error may be the cause here, since a much bigger clone is one base away. The conserved phenylalanine or tryptophan is not found at the CDR3 terminus, so this likely reflects a read error. The rearrangement joins TRBV6-5 to TRBJ2-2; no clear D. Germline V gene sequence: CDR1 MNHEY, CDR2 SVGAGI. The CDR3 consists of 14 residues. Trimming left V 2 bases short and J 2 bases short, with 6 bases between. CDR3 in amino acids: CASSYGVNTGELFS. The CDR3 DNA sequence: TGTGCCAGCAGTTACGGGGTAAACACCGGGGAGCTGTTTTCT.

The genes are TRBV6-5 and TRBJ2-5; TRBD1 is a possible D gene (6 bases). Germline loops: CDR1 MNHEY, CDR2 SVGAGI. This CDR3 has 15 residues. Trimming took off 5 bases at V and 5 bases at J, with 18 bases between the two ends. CDR3 bases: TGTGCCAGCAGTGAAGCCACAGGGACGGGGGAGACCCAGTACTTC. Protein sequence: CASSEATGTGETQYF.

The CDR3 DNA reads TGTGCCAGCAGTGAAGACTCGGGAGATACGCAGTATTTT. Encoded protein: CASSEDSGDTQYF. The rearrangement joins TRBV25-1 to TRBJ2-3, with D hard to call. Germline CDR1 reads MGHDK; CDR2 reads SYGVNS. CDR3 length equals 13 residues. Trimming stripped 2 bases from V and 5 bases from J, with 8 bases between.

This clonotype came up many times. The chain links TRBV20-1 to TRBJ2-7; TRBD2 might be the D (6 bases). CDR3 size: 14 residues. Trimming removed 1 base from V and 3 bases from J, with 13 bases in between. CDR1 is DFQATT, CDR2 SNEGSKA, per germline (reference sequence). This CDR3 reads CSARGRDSYYEQYF. CDR3 coding DNA: TGCAGTGCTAGAGGCCGGGACTCATACTACGAGCAGTACTTC.

This clonotype was seen at least ten times. V and J are TRBV20-1 and TRBJ2-1, with 8 bases lining up with TRBD2. With 0 bases clipped from V and 10 bases from J, the junction kept 8 bases outside the gene matches. The CDR3 length is 14 residues. Germline lookup yields CDR1 DFQATT and CDR2 SNEGSKA (reference sequence). The chain's CDR3 is CSARDLGASGEQFF. The CDR3 DNA reads as TGCAGTGCTAGAGATTTAGGGGCTAGCGGGGAGCAGTTCTTC.

Concerning this clonotype: This may be a read error: a much more frequent sequence differs by one nucleotide. V is TRBV6-6 and J is TRBJ1-2; the D gene is possibly TRBD1 (5 bases). CDR1 and CDR2 from the germline V gene are MNHNY and SVGAGI (reference sequence). The CDR3 is 13 amino acids. The CDR3 reads CRTQPGTNYGYTF. The DNA for the CDR3 is TGTCGGACCCAACCAGGGACTAACTATGGCTACACCTTC.

The CDR3 DNA is TGCGCCAGCAGCTTCGAAGCGGGGGGGCAGTACTTC. It encodes CASSFEAGGQYF. The chain couples TRBV5-1 to TRBJ2-7; 9 bases agree with TRBD2. Unmatched junction bases numbered 3, after V lost 2 bases and J lost 9 bases. Germline V lookup: CDR1 SGHRS, CDR2 YFSETQ. The CDR3 runs 12 residues.

This clonotype showed up many times. This chain joins TRBV12-3 or TRBV12-4 and TRBJ1-4; TRBD1 agrees at 9 bases. The ends lost 3 bases at V and 3 bases at J; junction bases unmatched: 5. The CDR3 has 16 residues. CDR3 sequence: CASSLGQGSSNEKLFF. CDR3 nucleotide sequence: TGTGCCAGCAGTTTGGGACAGGGTAGTTCTAATGAAAAACTGTTTTTT.

This clonotype was counted many times. The rearrangement links TRBV5-1 to TRBJ1-4; no firm D call. Germline CDR1 is SGHRS and CDR2 is YFSETQ. The CDR3 covers 14 residues. The V end lost 4 bases, the J end lost 0 bases, and 7 bases lay between the germline ends. The CDR3 here is CASSVEATNEKLFF. As DNA, the CDR3 is TGCGCCAGCAGCGTCGAGGCAACTAATGAAAAACTGTTTTTT. The full variable domain, rest sourced from reference TRBV5-1 and TRBJ1-4, is KAGVTQTPRYLIKTRGQQVTLSCSPISGHRSVSWYQQTPGQGLQFLFEYFSETQRNKGNFPGRFSGRQFSNSRSEMNVSTLELGDSALYLCASSVEATNEKLFFGSGTQLSVL.

The chain carries TRBV2 and TRBJ2-5; D possibly matches TRBD1 or TRBD2 (6 bases each). There are 18 residues in the CDR3. V was clipped by 5 bases and J by 0 bases, with 22 bases between them. Per the germline V gene, CDR1 is SNHLY and CDR2 is FYNNEI. DNA of the CDR3: TGTGCCAGCAGTACAGACGGGCTCGGGGGCCGTGACCAAGAGACCCAGTACTTC. Translated, it gives CASSTDGLGGRDQETQYF.

As regards this clonotype: Being one base from a much bigger clone, this may be a read error. The CDR3, as DNA: TGTGCCAGCAGCGTAGAAGGGGCGAGAGAGCAGCTCTTC. Encoded protein: CASSVEGAREQLF. V usage is TRBV9 and J usage is TRBJ2-1; TRBD1 might be the D (5 bases). The CDR3 contains 13 residues. Germline loops: CDR1 SGDLS, CDR2 YYNGEE.

Note on this clonotype: This could be a read error, since a much larger clone is one nucleotide away. This chain joins TRBV7-9 and TRBJ2-5, with 8 positions matching TRBD1. The germline CDR1 and CDR2 sequences are SEHNR and FQNEAQ (reference sequence). The CDR3 length is 15 residues. As DNA, the CDR3 is TGTGCCAGCAGCTTCAGGGGGCGAAATCAAGAGACCCAGCACTTC. This translates into CASSFRGRNQETQHF.

This clonotype was counted ten times or more. The rearrangement uses TRBV29-1 and TRBJ2-7, with D unclear. Trimming shortened V by 4 bases and J by 0 bases, and 7 bases separated the two germline ends. Germline V gene sequence: CDR1 SQVTM, CDR2 ANQGSEA. This CDR3 has 12 amino acids. Here the CDR3 DNA reads TGCAGCGTTGTGGGCAGCTCCTACGAGCAGTACTTC. It translates to CSVVGSSYEQYF.

Many counts were recorded for this clonotype. V usage is TRBV25-1 and J usage is TRBJ2-1; 8 bases agree with TRBD2. This CDR3 has 14 amino acids. From germline, CDR1 is MGHDK and CDR2 SYGVNS. With V trimmed by 4 bases and J by 5 bases, 4 bases remained unmatched. CDR3 region: CASSVSGIDNEQFF. The CDR3 DNA is TGTGCCAGCAGTGTTAGCGGGATTGACAATGAGCAGTTCTTC.

This clonotype was observed at least ten times. The V call is TRBV11-3, the J call TRBJ2-3; D remains ambiguous. Trimming removed 1 base from V and 15 bases from J, with 14 bases in between. Germline V gene sequence: CDR1 SGHNT, CDR2 YENEEA. The CDR3 covers 12 residues. The CDR3 reads CASSLALGWVYF. CDR3 sequence (DNA): TGTGCCAGCAGCTTAGCCCTGGGGTGGGTATATTTT.

About this clonotype itself: This could be a read error, since a much larger clone is one nucleotide away. The gene calls are TRBV18 and TRBJ2-7; no definite D call. Germline V CDR1 and CDR2: KGHSH, LQKENI. The CDR3 covers 12 residues. The CDR3 is CASSPTLYGQYF. CDR3 nucleotide sequence: TGTGCCAGCTCACCGACACTCTACGGGCAGTACTTC.